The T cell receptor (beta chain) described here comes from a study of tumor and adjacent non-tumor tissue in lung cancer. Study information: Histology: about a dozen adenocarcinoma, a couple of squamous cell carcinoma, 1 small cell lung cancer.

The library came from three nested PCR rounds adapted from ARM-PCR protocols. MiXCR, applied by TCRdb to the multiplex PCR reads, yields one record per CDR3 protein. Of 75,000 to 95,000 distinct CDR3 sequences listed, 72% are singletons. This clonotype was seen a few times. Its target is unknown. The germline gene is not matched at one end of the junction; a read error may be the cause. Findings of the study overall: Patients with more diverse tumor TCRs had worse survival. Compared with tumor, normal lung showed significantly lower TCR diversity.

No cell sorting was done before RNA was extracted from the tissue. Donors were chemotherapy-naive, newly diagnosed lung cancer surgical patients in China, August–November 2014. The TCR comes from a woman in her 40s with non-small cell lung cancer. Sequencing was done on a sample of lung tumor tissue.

CDR3 amino acids: CASRRHGGHSTDTQYF. The DNA for the CDR3 is TGTGCCAGCAGACGGCATGGGGGACATAGCACAGATACGCAATATTTT. This chain links TRBV28 with TRBJ2-3, with D tentatively TRBD1 (6 bases). From germline, CDR1 is MDHEN and CDR2 SYDVKM. CDR3 length: 16 amino acids.